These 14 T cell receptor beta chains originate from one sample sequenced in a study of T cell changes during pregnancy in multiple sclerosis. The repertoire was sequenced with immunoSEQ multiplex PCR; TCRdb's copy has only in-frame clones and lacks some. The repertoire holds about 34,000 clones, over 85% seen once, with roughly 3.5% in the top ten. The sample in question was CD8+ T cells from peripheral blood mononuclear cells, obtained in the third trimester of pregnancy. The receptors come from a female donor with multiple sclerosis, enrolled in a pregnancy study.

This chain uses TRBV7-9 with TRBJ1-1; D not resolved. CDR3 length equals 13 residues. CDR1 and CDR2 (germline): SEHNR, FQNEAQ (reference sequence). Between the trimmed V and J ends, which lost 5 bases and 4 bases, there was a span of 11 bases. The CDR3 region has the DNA TGTGCCAGCAGCACGACGACAACCACTGAAGCTTTCTTT. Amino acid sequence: CASSTTTTTEAFF.

The CDR3 DNA reads TGTGCCAGCAGCTTAGGGGACAGGGCAGTAGATACGCAGTATTTT. Amino acid sequence: CASSLGDRAVDTQYF. The chain is built from TRBV11-2 and TRBJ2-3; TRBD1 aligns across 9 bases. V shed 1 base and J 5 bases; nucleotides not matched to a gene: 4. This CDR3 has 15 amino acids. Germline V lookup: CDR1 SGHAT, CDR2 FQNNGV. Drawing the rest from reference TRBV11-2 and TRBJ2-3, the complete variable domain is EAGVAQSPRYKIIEKRQSVAFWCNPISGHATLYWYQQILGQGPKLLIQFQNNGVVDDSQLPKDRFSAERLKGVDSTLKIQPAKLEDSAVYLCASSLGDRAVDTQYFGPGTRLTVL.

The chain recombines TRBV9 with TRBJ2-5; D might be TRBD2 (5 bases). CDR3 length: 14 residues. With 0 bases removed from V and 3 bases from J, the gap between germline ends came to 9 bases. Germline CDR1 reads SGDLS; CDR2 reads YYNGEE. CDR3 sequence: CASSVDTSEETQYF. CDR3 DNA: TGTGCCAGCAGCGTAGATACTAGTGAAGAGACCCAGTACTTC.

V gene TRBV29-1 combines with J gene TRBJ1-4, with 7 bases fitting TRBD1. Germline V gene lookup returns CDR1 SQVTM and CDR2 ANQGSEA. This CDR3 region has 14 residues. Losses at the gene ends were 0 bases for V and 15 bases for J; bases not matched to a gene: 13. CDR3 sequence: CSVEDRYRGGLMFF. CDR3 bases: TGCAGCGTTGAAGATCGTTACAGGGGAGGATTAATGTTTTTT.

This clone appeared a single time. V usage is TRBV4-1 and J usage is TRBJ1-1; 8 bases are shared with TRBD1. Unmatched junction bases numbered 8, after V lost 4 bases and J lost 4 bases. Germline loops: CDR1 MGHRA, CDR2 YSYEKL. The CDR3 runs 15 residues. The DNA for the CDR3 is TGCGCCAGCAGCCCGCAGACAGGGGCGGTCACTGAAGCTTTCTTT. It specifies CASSPQTGAVTEAFF.

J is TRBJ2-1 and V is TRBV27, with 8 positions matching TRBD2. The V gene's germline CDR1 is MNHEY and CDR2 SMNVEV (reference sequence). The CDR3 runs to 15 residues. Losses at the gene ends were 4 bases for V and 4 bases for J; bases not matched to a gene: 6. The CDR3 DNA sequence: TGTGCCAGCAGTTCCCCCCGGGGGGGGTACAATGAGCAGTTCTTC. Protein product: CASSSPRGGYNEQFF.

CDR3 in DNA: TGTGCCAGCAGCCAAAGTCGGGGGGGATCCTACGAGCAGTACTTC. This codes for CASSQSRGGSYEQYF. This sequence joins TRBV5-6 and TRBJ2-7; 8 nucleotides match TRBD2. The germline CDR1 and CDR2 sequences are SGHDT and YYEEEE. This CDR3 region has 15 residues. Unmatched junction bases numbered 7, after V lost 4 bases and J lost 1 base. Supplemented by reference TRBV5-6 and TRBJ2-7, the full variable domain reads DAGVTQSPTHLIKTRGQQVTLRCSPKSGHDTVSWYQQALGQGPQFIFQYYEEEERQRGNFPDRFSGHQFPNYSSELNVNALLLGDSALYLCASSQSRGGSYEQYFGPGTRLTVT.

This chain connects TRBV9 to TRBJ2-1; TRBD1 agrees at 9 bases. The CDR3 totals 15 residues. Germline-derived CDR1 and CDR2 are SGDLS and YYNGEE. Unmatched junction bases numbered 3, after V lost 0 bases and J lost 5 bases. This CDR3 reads CASSVGGTGNNEQFF. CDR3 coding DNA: TGTGCCAGCAGCGTAGGTGGGACAGGGAACAATGAGCAGTTCTTC.

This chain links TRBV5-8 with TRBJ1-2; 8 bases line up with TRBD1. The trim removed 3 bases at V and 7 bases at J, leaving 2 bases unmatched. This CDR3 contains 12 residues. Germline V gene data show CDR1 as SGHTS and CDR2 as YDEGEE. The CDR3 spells CASSYTGGGYTF. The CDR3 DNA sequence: TGTGCCAGCAGCTACACAGGGGGTGGCTACACCTTC.

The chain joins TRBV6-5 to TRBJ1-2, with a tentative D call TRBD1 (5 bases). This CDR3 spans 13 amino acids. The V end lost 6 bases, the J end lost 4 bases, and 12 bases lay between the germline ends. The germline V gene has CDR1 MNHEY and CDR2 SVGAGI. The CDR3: CASSPGIFYGYTF. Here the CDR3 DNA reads TGTGCCAGCAGCCCAGGGATTTTCTATGGCTACACCTTC.

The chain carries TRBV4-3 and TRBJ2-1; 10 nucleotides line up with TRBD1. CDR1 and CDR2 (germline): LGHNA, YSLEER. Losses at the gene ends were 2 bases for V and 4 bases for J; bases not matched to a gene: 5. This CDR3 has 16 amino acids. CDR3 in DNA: TGCGCCAGCAGCCAATATGGGACAGGGGCATACAATGAGCAGTTCTTC. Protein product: CASSQYGTGAYNEQFF.

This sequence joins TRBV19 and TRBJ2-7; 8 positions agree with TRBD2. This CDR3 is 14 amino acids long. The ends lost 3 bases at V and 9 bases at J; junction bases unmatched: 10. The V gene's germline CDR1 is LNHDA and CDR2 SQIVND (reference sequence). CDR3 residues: CASSMSAGALRQYF. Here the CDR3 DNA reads TGTGCCAGTAGTATGTCAGCGGGGGCTTTAAGGCAGTACTTC.

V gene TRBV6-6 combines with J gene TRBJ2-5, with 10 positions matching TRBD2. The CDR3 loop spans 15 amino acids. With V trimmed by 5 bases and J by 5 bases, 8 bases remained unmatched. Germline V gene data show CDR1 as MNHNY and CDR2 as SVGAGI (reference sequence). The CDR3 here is CASSEPGLAWETQYF. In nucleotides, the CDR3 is TGTGCCAGCAGTGAGCCGGGACTAGCGTGGGAGACCCAGTACTTC.

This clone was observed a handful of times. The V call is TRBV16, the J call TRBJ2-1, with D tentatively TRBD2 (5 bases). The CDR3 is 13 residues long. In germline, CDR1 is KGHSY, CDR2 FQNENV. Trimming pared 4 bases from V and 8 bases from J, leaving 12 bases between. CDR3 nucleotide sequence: TGTGCCAGCAGCCTTGAAGGGAGTTATGAGCAGTTCTTC. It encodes CASSLEGSYEQFF. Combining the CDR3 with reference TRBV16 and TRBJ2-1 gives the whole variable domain GEEVAQTPKHLVRGEGQKAKLYCAPIKGHSYVFWYQQVLKNEFKFLISFQNENVFDETGMPKERFSAKCLPNSPCSLEIQATKLEDSAVYFCASSLEGSYEQFFGPGTRLTVL.